Shown below are 17 T cell receptor beta chains from a single sample sequenced in a study of T cell changes during pregnancy in multiple sclerosis. Here immunoSEQ multiplex PCR was the method, and the copy in TCRdb shows in-frame clones only, minus some. The sample gives around 52,000 clones, approximately 90% of which show up once; around 0.16% is in the top ten. The specimen comprised CD4+ T cells from peripheral blood mononuclear cells, sampled after pregnancy. These receptors originate from a female donor in good health, enrolled as a control in a pregnancy study.

The chain has TRBV7-9 and TRBJ1-6; tentative D call: TRBD1 (5 bases). From germline, CDR1 is SEHNR and CDR2 FQNEAQ (reference sequence). V was clipped by 5 bases and J by 8 bases, with 16 bases between them. The CDR3 is made up of 15 amino acids. The DNA of the CDR3 is TGTGCCAGCAGCGCGGGACTGTCTGTGGATTCACCCCTCCACTTT. Amino acids: CASSAGLSVDSPLHF.

The chain uses TRBV7-3 and TRBJ1-1, with D unclear. Germline CDR1 SGHTA, CDR2 FQGTGA. V gave up 4 bases and J gave up 9 bases, with 15 bases separating them. The CDR3 covers 13 residues. The CDR3 loop reads CASSSQGGVKAFF. Here the CDR3 DNA reads TGTGCCAGCAGCTCTCAAGGCGGGGTGAAAGCTTTCTTT.

The chain combines TRBV4-3 with TRBJ1-2; the match to TRBD1 covers 7 bases. CDR1 is LGHNA, CDR2 YSLEER, per germline. Trimming at V came to 0 bases and at J to 4 bases, leaving 8 bases not matched to a gene. CDR3 size: 16 residues. The CDR3 region has the DNA TGCGCCAGCAGCCAAGATACCCGACAGGGCAGCTATGGCTACACCTTC. Translating gives CASSQDTRQGSYGYTF.

The chain has TRBV6-5 and TRBJ1-2; the D gene is possibly TRBD1 (5 bases). This CDR3 comprises 16 residues. Germline values: CDR1 MNHEY, CDR2 SVGAGI. Trimming stripped 0 bases from V and 7 bases from J, with 18 bases between. This chain's CDR3 is CASSYSGGGMSIGYTF. In nucleotides, the CDR3 is TGTGCCAGCAGTTACTCGGGGGGGGGAATGTCCATTGGCTACACCTTC.

This chain joins TRBV4-3 and TRBJ2-7, with TRBD1 as a possible D gene (6 bases). Germline V lookup: CDR1 LGHNA, CDR2 YSLEER. The CDR3 totals 13 residues. The ends were cut back, 3 bases at V and 4 bases at J, with 10 bases in the middle. CDR3 amino acids: CASSQGTTYEQYF. Written as DNA, the CDR3 is TGCGCCAGCAGCCAGGGGACAACATACGAGCAGTACTTC.

The chain combines TRBV19 with TRBJ2-2, with a weak D call TRBD1 (6 bases). There are 15 residues in the CDR3. Germline values: CDR1 LNHDA, CDR2 SQIVND (reference sequence). Between the trimmed V and J ends, which lost 5 bases and 5 bases, there was a span of 15 bases. The CDR3 is CASSPGQSPTGELFF. Written as DNA, the CDR3 is TGTGCCAGTAGTCCGGGACAAAGTCCTACCGGGGAGCTGTTTTTT.

The V and J genes are TRBV19 and TRBJ1-2, with a possible D match to TRBD1 (5 bases). The length of the CDR3 is 14 residues. The germline gives CDR1 LNHDA, CDR2 SQIVND (reference sequence). V was clipped by 7 bases and J by 4 bases, with 16 bases between them. CDR3 bases: TGTGCCAGTAAGGGGACGGACTATGTCTATGGCTACACCTTC. Protein: CASKGTDYVYGYTF.

CDR3 residues: CASSHRGENIQYF. The CDR3 DNA sequence: TGTGCCAGCTCACACAGGGGCGAAAACATTCAGTACTTC. The J gene is TRBJ2-4, the V gene TRBV18, with 7 nucleotides matching TRBD1. The germline V gene has CDR1 KGHSH and CDR2 LQKENI. The CDR3 is 13 residues long. J was trimmed by 5 bases and V by 4 bases; bases with no gene match: 2.

This CDR3 reads CASNGGQGTEAFF. CDR3 sequence (DNA): TGTGCCTCTAACGGGGGGCAAGGGACTGAAGCTTTCTTT. The V and J genes are TRBV10-3 and TRBJ1-1; D is possibly TRBD1 (6 bases). This CDR3 region has 13 residues. CDR1 and CDR2 (germline): ENHRY, SYGVKD. V was clipped by 11 bases and J by 5 bases, with 18 bases between them.

V gene TRBV5-1 combines with J gene TRBJ2-5; perhaps TRBD1 as D (5 bases). There are 14 residues in the CDR3. V was cut by 0 bases and J by 5 bases, with 11 bases left in between. CDR1 and CDR2 from the germline V gene are SGHRS and YFSETQ. The CDR3 loop is CASSLEGLRETQYF. The CDR3 nucleotides read TGCGCCAGCAGCTTGGAGGGGCTTCGGGAGACCCAGTACTTC.

V is TRBV30 and J is TRBJ2-6, with D maybe TRBD1 (6 bases). CDR3 length: 11 amino acids. Looked up from germline, CDR1 is GTSNPN and CDR2 is SVGIG (reference sequence). V was trimmed by 5 bases and J by 17 bases, leaving 16 bases between them. DNA of the CDR3: TGTGCCTGGGGCGAACAGGGTGACGTGACTTTC. It codes for CAWGEQGDVTF. Supplemented by reference TRBV30 and TRBJ2-6, the full variable domain reads SQTIHQWPATLVQPVGSPLSLECTVEGTSNPNLYWYRQAAGRGLQLLFYSVGIGQISSEVPQNLSASRPQDRQFILSSKKLLLSDSGFYLCAWGEQGDVTFGAGSRLTVL.

This clone was recorded only once. The rearrangement links TRBV19 to TRBJ1-5; D is uncertain. This CDR3 has 18 amino acids. V lost 0 bases and J 1 base, leaving 16 bases between the germline ends. Germline V gives CDR1 LNHDA, CDR2 SQIVND (reference sequence). For the CDR3, the DNA is TGTGCCAGTAGTATAGATCCCCGCGACGGAGGGAGCAATCAGCCCCAGCATTTT. This encodes CASSIDPRDGGSNQPQHF. Based on the CDR3 plus reference TRBV19 and TRBJ1-5, the full variable domain is DGGITQSPKYLFRKEGQNVTLSCEQNLNHDAMYWYRQDPGQGLRLIYYSQIVNDFQKGDIAEGYSVSREKKESFPLTVTSAQKNPTAFYLCASSIDPRDGGSNQPQHFGDGTRLSIL.

The V gene is TRBV15, the J gene TRBJ1-5, with D perhaps matching TRBD1 (5 bases). The CDR3 totals 20 residues. The V end was cut by 3 bases, the J end by 1 base, with 25 bases between. Germline V CDR1 and CDR2: LNHNV, YYDKDF (reference sequence). In DNA form, the CDR3 reads TGTGCCACCAGCAGTATCGGCCAGGGCCTTAACCCGAGCAGCAATCAGCCCCAGCATTTT. The encoded protein is CATSSIGQGLNPSSNQPQHF. Using reference TRBV15 and TRBJ1-5 for the parts outside the CDR3, the full variable domain is DAMVIQNPRYQVTQFGKPVTLSCSQTLNHNVMYWYQQKSSQAPKLLFHYYDKDFNNEADTPDNFQSRRPNTSFCFLDIRSPGLGDTAMYLCATSSIGQGLNPSSNQPQHFGDGTRLSIL.

The J gene is TRBJ2-2, the V gene TRBV6-5, with TRBD1 as a possible D gene (6 bases). The V and J ends lost 2 bases and 6 bases respectively, with 10 bases between them. The CDR3 extends over 14 amino acids. Looked up from germline, CDR1 is MNHEY and CDR2 is SVGAGI. Here the CDR3 DNA reads TGTGCCAGCAGTTACCAGACAGGACCCGGGGAGCTGTTTTTT. Protein product: CASSYQTGPGELFF.

V usage is TRBV7-2 and J usage is TRBJ2-7, with 7 bases lining up with TRBD1. After removal of 1 base from V and 1 base from J, the junction contained 1 base not matched to a gene. CDR1 and CDR2 from the germline V gene are SGHTA and FQGNSA. CDR3 size: 14 residues. The CDR3 coding sequence is TGTGCCAGCAGCTTAGTGGGACAGTCCTACGAGCAGTACTTC. It codes for CASSLVGQSYEQYF.

This sequence joins TRBV9 and TRBJ1-5; 8 bases align to TRBD1. Germline V gene sequence: CDR1 SGDLS, CDR2 YYNGEE. The CDR3 length is 15 residues. Germline trimming cut 0 bases from V and 4 bases from J; bases unmatched to any gene: 3. The CDR3 here is CASSVGTGNNQPQHF. The CDR3 region has the DNA TGTGCCAGCAGCGTAGGGACAGGGAATAATCAGCCCCAGCATTTT. The full variable domain, with the rest looked up from reference TRBV9 and TRBJ1-5, is DSGVTQTPKHLITATGQRVTLRCSPRSGDLSVYWYQQSLDQGLQFLIQYYNGEERAKGNILERFSAQQFPDLHSELNLSSLELGDSALYFCASSVGTGNNQPQHFGDGTRLSIL.

The chain couples TRBV4-3 to TRBJ1-2, with 9 bases fitting TRBD1. Germline assignment: CDR1 LGHNA and CDR2 YSLEER. There are 15 residues in the CDR3. Trimming cost V 4 bases and J 8 bases; bases outside gene matches: 11. The CDR3 here is CASSRETGGGRGYTF. For the CDR3, the DNA is TGCGCCAGCAGCCGAGAAACAGGGGGCGGGCGAGGCTACACCTTC.